The clone carrying this T cell receptor beta chain has only one observation. Other nucleotide sequences in the sample specify the same CDR3. The data originate from a study of shared clonotypes between healthy human individuals. Participating donors were healthy, HIV-negative adults free of recent acute infections or vaccinations. Sequenced by immunoSEQ multiplex PCR; TCRdb stores in-frame clones only, minus some. The sample lists roughly 2.5 million clones, just over 90% occurring once. This clonotype was obtained from a man aged 18 to 35 in good health. Input material: naive CD4+ T cells sorted from blood. Subset reported: CD45RA+ positively selected.

The CDR3 coding sequence is TGTGCCAGCAGCTTAGGACAGGGGGGGTATGGCTACACCTTC. Amino acids: CASSLGQGGYGYTF. This rearrangement joins TRBV7-2 to TRBJ1-2; 9 positions agree with TRBD1. With V trimmed by 1 base and J by 5 bases, 2 bases remained unmatched. The CDR3 consists of 14 residues. From germline, CDR1 is SGHTA and CDR2 FQGNSA. Supplemented by reference TRBV7-2 and TRBJ1-2, the full variable domain reads GAGVSQSPSNKVTEKGKDVELRCDPISGHTALYWYRQSLGQGLEFLIYFQGNSAPDKSGLPSDRFSAERTGGSVSTLTIQRTQQEDSAVYLCASSLGQGGYGYTFGSGTRLTVV.